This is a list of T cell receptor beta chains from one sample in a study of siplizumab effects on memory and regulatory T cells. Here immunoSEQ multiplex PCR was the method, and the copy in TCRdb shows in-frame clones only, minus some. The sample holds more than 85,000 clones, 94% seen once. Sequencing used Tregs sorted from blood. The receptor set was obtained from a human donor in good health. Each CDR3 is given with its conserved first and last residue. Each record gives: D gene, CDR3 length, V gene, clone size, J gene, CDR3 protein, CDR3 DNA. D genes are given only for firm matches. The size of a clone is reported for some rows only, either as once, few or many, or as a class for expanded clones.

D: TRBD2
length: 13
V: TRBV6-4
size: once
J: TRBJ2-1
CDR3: CASSDELAGEQFF
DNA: TGTGCCAGCAGTGACGAACTAGCGGGAGAGCAGTTCTTC

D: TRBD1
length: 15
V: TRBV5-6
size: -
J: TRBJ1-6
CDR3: CASSFSPGGSSPLHF
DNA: TGTGCCAGCAGCTTTTCACCAGGGGGCTCTTCACCCCTCCACTTT

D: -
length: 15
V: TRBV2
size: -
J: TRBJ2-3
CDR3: CAATRGLPRGDTQYF
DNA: TGTGCCGCCACCAGGGGACTACCCAGAGGAGATACGCAGTATTTT

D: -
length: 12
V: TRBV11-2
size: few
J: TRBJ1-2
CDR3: CASSLVGYGYTF
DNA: TGTGCCAGCAGCTTAGTAGGGTATGGCTACACCTTC

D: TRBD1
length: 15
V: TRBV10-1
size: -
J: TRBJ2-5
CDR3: CASSRGWTGQETQYF
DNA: TGCGCCAGCAGTAGAGGATGGACAGGACAAGAGACCCAGTACTTC

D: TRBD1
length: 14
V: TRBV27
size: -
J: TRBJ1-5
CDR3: CASSAGQGYQPQHF
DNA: TGTGCCAGCAGTGCGGGACAGGGTTATCAGCCCCAGCATTTT

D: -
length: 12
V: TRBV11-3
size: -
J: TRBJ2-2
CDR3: CASSSGTGELFF
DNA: TGTGCCAGCAGCTCCGGGACCGGGGAGCTGTTTTTT

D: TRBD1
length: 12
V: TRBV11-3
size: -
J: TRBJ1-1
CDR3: CASSPQGGVAFF
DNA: TGTGCCAGCAGCCCACAGGGGGGAGTCGCTTTCTTT

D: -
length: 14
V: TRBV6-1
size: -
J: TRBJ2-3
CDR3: CASKGTARTDTQYF
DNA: TGTGCCAGCAAGGGCACCGCACGCACAGATACGCAGTATTTT

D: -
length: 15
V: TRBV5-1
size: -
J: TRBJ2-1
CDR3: CASSLAASTFDEQFF
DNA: TGCGCCAGCAGCTTGGCGGCTAGCACGTTCGATGAGCAGTTCTTC

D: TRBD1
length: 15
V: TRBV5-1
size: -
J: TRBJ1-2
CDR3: CASSKEDRVGRRITF
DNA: TGCGCCAGCAGCAAGGAAGACAGGGTAGGTCGGAGGATCACCTTC

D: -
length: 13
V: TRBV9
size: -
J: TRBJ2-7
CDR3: CASSNSGQYEQYF
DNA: TGTGCCAGCAGCAATTCGGGGCAATACGAGCAGTACTTC

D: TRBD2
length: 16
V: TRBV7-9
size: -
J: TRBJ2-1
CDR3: CASSPLTSGSNNEQFF
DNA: TGTGCCAGCAGCCCGCTAACTAGCGGGAGTAATAATGAGCAGTTCTTC

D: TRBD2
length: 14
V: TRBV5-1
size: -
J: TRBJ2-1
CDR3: CASMWTSGSYEQFF
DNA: TGCGCCAGCATGTGGACTAGCGGGAGTTATGAGCAGTTCTTC

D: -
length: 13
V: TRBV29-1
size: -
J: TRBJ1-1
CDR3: CSVEWQQNTEAFF
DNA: TGCAGCGTTGAATGGCAACAGAACACTGAAGCTTTCTTT

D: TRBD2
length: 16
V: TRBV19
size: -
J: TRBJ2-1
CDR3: CASSIVGLAVRNEQFF
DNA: TGTGCCAGTAGTATAGTGGGACTAGCGGTTAGGAATGAGCAGTTCTTC

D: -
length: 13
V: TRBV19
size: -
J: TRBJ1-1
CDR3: CASISMRNTEAFF
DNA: TGTGCCAGTATTTCAATGCGGAACACTGAAGCTTTCTTT

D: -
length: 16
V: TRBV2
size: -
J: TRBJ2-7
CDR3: CASSVIRSGSSYEQYF
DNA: TGTGCCAGCAGTGTCATTAGGTCAGGGAGCTCCTACGAGCAGTACTTC

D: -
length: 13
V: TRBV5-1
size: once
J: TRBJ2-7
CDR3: CASSLAANYEQYF
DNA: TGCGCCAGCAGCTTGGCGGCGAACTACGAGCAGTACTTC

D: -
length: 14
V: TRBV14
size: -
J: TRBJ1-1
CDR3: CASSHLVGDTEAFF
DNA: TGTGCCAGCAGCCATCTGGTTGGGGACACTGAAGCTTTCTTT

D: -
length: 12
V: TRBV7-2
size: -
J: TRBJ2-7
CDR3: CASSSGHYEQYF
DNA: TGTGCCAGCAGCTCGGGACACTACGAGCAGTACTTC

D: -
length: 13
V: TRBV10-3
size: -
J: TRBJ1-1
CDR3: CAISESIYTEAFF
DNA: TGTGCCATCAGTGAGTCAATCTACACTGAAGCTTTCTTT

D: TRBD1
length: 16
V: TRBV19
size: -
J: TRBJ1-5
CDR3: CASRTGEGYSNQPQHF
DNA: TGTGCCAGTAGGACAGGGGAAGGTTATAGCAATCAGCCCCAGCATTTT

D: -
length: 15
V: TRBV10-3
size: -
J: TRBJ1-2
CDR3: CAISTPVGGADGYTF
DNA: TGTGCCATCAGTACCCCCGTCGGGGGTGCGGATGGCTACACCTTC

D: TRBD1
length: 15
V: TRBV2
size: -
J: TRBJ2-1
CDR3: CASSQGGQGNNEQFF
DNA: TGTGCCAGCAGTCAGGGGGGACAGGGCAACAATGAGCAGTTCTTC

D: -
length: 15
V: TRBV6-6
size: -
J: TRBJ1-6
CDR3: CASSPQGRGRSPLHF
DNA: TGTGCCAGCAGCCCCCAGGGCAGGGGACGGTCACCCCTCCACTTT

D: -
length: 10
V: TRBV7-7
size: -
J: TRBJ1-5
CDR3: CASSLAHRDF
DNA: TGTGCCAGCAGCTTAGCTCACCGGGATTTT

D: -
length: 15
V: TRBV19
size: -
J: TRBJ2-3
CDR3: CASSTHRFRGDTQYF
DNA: TGTGCCAGTAGTACCCACCGTTTCAGGGGAGATACGCAGTATTTT

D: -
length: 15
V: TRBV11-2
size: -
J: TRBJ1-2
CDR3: CASSLGLQRSYGYTF
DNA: TGTGCCAGCAGCTTAGGGTTACAAAGGAGTTATGGCTACACCTTC

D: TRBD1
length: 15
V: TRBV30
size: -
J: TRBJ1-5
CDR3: CAWSIFGQGLQPQHF
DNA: TGTGCCTGGAGTATTTTTGGACAGGGGTTACAGCCCCAGCATTTT

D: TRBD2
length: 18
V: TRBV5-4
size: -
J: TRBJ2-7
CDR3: CASSLSSRPSGRGSEQYF
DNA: TGTGCCAGCAGCTTGTCGAGTCGCCCTAGCGGGAGGGGGTCCGAGCAGTACTTC

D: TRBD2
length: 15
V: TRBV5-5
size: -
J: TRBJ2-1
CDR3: CASSAWEGSYNEQFF
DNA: TGTGCCAGCAGCGCCTGGGAGGGCTCCTACAATGAGCAGTTCTTC

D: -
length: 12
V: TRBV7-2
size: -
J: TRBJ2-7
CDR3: CASTQAGYEQYF
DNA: TGTGCCAGCACCCAGGCAGGCTACGAGCAGTACTTC

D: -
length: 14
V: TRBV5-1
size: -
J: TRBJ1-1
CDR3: CASSLVRGNTEAFF
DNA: TGCGCCAGCAGCTTAGTAAGGGGTAACACTGAAGCTTTCTTT

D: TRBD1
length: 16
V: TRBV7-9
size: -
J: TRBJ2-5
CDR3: CASSLAGTGGGETQYF
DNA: TGTGCCAGCAGCTTAGCCGGGACAGGGGGCGGAGAGACCCAGTACTTC

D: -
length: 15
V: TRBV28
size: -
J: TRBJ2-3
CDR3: CASSYWSRGTDTQYF
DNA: TGTGCCAGCAGTTATTGGTCGAGGGGCACAGATACGCAGTATTTT

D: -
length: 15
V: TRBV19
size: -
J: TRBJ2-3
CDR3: CASSMKGPVTDTQYF
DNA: TGTGCCAGTAGTATGAAGGGACCAGTCACAGATACGCAGTATTTT

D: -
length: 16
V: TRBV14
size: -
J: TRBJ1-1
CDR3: CASSHSFTGLWTEAFF
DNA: TGTGCCAGCAGCCACAGCTTTACAGGACTTTGGACTGAAGCTTTCTTT

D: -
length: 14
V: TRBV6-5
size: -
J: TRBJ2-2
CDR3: CASSYSRIPGELFF
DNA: TGTGCCAGCAGTTACTCCCGTATTCCCGGGGAGCTGTTTTTT

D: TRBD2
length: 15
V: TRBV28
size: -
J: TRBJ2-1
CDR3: CASTIAGGAYNEQFF
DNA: TGTGCCAGCACCATAGCGGGAGGCGCCTACAATGAGCAGTTCTTC

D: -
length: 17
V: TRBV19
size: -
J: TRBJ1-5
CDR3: CASSINRVSQADQPQHF
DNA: TGTGCCAGTAGTATAAACAGGGTTTCGCAGGCGGATCAGCCCCAGCATTTT

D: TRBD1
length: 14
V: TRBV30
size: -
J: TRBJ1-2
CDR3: CAWSVRDSLSGYTF
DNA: TGTGCCTGGAGTGTACGGGACAGCTTGAGCGGCTACACCTTC

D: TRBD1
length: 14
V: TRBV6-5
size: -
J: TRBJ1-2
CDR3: CASSEQLTGDGYTF
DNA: TGTGCCAGCAGTGAGCAATTGACAGGGGATGGCTACACCTTC

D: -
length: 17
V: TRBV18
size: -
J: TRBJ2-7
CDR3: CASSHGVSGQRPYEQYF
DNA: TGTGCCAGCTCACATGGGGTTAGCGGACAGAGGCCCTACGAGCAGTACTTC

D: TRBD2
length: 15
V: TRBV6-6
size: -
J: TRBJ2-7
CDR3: CASSRLASATYEQYF
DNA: TGTGCCAGCAGCCGACTAGCGTCCGCGACCTACGAGCAGTACTTC

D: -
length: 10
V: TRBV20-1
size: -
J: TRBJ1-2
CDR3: CSAVRDRYTF
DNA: TGCAGTGCTGTCCGGGACCGCTACACCTTC